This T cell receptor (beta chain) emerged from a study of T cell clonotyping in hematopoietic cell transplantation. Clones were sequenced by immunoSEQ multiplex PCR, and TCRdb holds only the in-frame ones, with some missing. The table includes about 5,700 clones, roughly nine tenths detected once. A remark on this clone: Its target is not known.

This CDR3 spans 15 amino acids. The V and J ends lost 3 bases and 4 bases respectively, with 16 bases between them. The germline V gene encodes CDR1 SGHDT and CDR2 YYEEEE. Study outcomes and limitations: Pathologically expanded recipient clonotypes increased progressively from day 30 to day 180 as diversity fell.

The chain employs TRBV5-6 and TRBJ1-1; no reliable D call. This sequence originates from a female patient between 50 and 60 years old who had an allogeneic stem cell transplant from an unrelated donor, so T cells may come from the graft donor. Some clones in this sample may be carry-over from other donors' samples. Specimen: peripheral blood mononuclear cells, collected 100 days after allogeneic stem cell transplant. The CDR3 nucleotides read TGTGCCAGCAGCTCGGGAGGGAGGGTAGGCACTGAAGCTTTCTTT. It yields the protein CASSSGGRVGTEAFF.